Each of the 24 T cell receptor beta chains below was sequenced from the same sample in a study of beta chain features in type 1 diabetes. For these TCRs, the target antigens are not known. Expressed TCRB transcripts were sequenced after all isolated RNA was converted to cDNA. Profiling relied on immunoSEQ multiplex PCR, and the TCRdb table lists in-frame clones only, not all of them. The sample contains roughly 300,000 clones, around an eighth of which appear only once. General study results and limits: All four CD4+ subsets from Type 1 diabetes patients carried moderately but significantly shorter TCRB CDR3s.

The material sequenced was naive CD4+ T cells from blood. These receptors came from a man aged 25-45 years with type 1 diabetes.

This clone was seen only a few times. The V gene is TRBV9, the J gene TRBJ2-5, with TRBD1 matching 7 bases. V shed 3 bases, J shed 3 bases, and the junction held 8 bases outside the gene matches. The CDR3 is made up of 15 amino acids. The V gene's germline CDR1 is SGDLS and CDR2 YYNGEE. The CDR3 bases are TGTGCCAGCAGCGCCGAACGTGGGACAGAAGAGACCCAGTACTTC. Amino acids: CASSAERGTEETQYF.

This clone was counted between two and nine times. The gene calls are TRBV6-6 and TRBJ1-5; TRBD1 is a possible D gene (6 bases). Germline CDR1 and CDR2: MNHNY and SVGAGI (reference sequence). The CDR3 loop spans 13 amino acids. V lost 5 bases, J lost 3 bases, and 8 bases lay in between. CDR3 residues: CASSGTTNQPQHF. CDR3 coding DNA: TGTGCCAGCAGTGGGACAACCAATCAGCCCCAGCATTTT.

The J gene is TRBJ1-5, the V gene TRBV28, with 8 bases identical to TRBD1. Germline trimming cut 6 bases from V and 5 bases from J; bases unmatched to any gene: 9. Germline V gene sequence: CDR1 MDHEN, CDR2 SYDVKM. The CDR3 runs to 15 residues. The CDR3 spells CASSFLDRDDQPQHF. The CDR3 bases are TGTGCCAGCAGCTTCTTGGACAGGGATGATCAGCCCCAGCATTTT. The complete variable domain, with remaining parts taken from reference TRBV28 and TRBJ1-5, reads DVKVTQSSRYLVKRTGEKVFLECVQDMDHENMFWYRQDPGLGLRLIYFSYDVKMKEKGDIPEGYSVSREKKERFSLILESASTNQTSMYLCASSFLDRDDQPQHFGDGTRLSIL.

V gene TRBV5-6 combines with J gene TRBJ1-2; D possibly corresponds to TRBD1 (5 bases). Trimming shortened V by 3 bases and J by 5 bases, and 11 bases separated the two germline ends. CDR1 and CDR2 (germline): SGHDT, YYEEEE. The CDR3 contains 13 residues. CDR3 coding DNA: TGTGCCAGCAGCTCGGGAGGGGAATATGGCTACACCTTC. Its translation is CASSSGGEYGYTF.

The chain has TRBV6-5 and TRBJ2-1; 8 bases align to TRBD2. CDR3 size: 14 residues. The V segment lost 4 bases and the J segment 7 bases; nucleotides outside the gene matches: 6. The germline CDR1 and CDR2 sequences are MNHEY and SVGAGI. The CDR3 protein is CASSSGGWRNEQFF. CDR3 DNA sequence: TGTGCCAGCAGTTCGGGAGGGTGGAGGAATGAGCAGTTCTTC.

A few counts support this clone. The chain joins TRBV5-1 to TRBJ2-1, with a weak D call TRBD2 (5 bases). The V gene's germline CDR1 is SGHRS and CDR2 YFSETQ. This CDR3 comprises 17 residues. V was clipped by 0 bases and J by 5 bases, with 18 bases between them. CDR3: CASSLDGGHTRDNEQFF. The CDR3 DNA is TGCGCCAGCAGCTTGGATGGCGGGCACACTCGGGACAATGAGCAGTTCTTC.

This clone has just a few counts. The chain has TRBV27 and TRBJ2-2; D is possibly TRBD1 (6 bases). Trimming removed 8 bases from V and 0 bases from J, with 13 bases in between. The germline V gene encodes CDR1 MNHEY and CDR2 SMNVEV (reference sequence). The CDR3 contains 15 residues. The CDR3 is CASRMRTANTGELFF. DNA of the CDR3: TGTGCCAGCCGTATGAGGACAGCGAACACCGGGGAGCTGTTTTTT.

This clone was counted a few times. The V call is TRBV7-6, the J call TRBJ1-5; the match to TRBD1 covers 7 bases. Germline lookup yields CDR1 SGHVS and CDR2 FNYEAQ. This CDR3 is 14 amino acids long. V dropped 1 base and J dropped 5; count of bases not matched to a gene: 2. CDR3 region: CASSLGQGDQPQHF. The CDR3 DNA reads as TGTGCCAGCAGCTTAGGACAGGGAGATCAGCCCCAGCATTTT.

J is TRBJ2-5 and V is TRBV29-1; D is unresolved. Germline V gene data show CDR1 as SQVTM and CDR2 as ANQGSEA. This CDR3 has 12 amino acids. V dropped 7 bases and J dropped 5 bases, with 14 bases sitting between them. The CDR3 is CSAPTGGETQYF. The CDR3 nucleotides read TGCAGCGCCCCCACGGGTGGTGAGACCCAGTACTTC.

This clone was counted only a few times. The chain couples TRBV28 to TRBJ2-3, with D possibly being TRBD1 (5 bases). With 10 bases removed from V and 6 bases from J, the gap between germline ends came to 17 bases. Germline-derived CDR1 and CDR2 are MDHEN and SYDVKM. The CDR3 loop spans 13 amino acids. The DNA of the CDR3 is TGTGCCAACCGTGCCCAGGGTCATGATACGCAGTATTTT. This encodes CANRAQGHDTQYF.

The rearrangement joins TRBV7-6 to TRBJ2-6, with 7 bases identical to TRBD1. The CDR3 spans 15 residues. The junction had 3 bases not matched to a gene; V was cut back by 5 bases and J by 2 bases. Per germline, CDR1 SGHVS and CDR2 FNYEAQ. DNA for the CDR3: TGTGCCAGCAGCCCCACAGGGGCTGGGGCCAACGTCCTGACTTTC. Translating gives CASSPTGAGANVLTF.

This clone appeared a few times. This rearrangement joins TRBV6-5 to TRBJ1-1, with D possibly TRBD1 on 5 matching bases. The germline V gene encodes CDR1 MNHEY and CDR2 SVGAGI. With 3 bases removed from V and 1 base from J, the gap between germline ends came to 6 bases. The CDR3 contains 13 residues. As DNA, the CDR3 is TGTGCCAGCAGTTATCAGGGGAACACTGAAGCTTTCTTT. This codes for CASSYQGNTEAFF.

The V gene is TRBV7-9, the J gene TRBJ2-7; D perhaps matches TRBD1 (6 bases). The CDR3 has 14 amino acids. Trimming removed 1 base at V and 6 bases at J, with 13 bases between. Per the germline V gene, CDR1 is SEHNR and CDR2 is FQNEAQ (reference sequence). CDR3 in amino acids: CASSLEQGAGEQYF. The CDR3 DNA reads TGTGCCAGCAGCTTAGAACAGGGTGCCGGCGAGCAGTACTTC. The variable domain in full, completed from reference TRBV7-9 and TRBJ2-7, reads DTGVSQNPRHKITKRGQNVTFRCDPISEHNRLYWYRQTLGQGPEFLTYFQNEAQLEKSRLLSDRFSAERPKGSFSTLEIQRTEQGDSAMYLCASSLEQGAGEQYFGPGTRLTVT.

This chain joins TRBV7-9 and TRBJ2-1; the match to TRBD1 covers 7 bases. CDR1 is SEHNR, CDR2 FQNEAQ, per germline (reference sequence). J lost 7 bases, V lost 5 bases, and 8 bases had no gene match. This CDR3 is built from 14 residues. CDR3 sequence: CASSEYGTENEQFF. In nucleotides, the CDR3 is TGTGCCAGCAGCGAGTATGGGACAGAAAATGAGCAGTTCTTC.

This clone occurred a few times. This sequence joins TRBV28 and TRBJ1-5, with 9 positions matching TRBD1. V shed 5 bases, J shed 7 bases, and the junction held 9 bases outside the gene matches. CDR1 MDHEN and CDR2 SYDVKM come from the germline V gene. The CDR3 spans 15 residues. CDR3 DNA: TGTGCCAGCAGTCTCACAGGGGGCGCAGGGCAGCCCCAGCATTTT. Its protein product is CASSLTGGAGQPQHF.

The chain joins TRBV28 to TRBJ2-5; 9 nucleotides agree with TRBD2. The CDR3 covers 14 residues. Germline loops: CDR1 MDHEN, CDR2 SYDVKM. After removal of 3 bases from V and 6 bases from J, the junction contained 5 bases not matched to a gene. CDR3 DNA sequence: TGTGCCAGCAGTTTGGCGGGAGGGGGGCAGACCCAGTACTTC. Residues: CASSLAGGGQTQYF. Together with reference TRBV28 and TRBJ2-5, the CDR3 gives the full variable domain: DVKVTQSSRYLVKRTGEKVFLECVQDMDHENMFWYRQDPGLGLRLIYFSYDVKMKEKGDIPEGYSVSREKKERFSLILESASTNQTSMYLCASSLAGGGQTQYFGPGTRLLVL.

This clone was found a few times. The CDR3 DNA follows: TGTGCCAGCAGCTTGGCCGGTTTAGAAGAGACCCAGTACTTC. Its translation is CASSLAGLEETQYF. The J gene is TRBJ2-5, the V gene TRBV5-4; D not resolved. The CDR3 has 14 residues. The V end lost 0 bases, the J end lost 3 bases, and 9 bases lay between the germline ends. Germline CDR1 and CDR2: SGHNT and YYREEE (reference sequence).

The CDR3 DNA reads as TGCGCCAGCAGCCAGGGGTCAGGGGGGACTGGGGCCAACGTCCTGACTTTC. Translating it yields CASSQGSGGTGANVLTF. The genes are TRBV4-3 and TRBJ2-6, with D perhaps matching TRBD1 (7 bases). Germline V lookup: CDR1 LGHNA, CDR2 YSLEER. The CDR3 contains 17 residues. Trimming cost V 3 bases and J 2 bases, with 14 bases left between them.

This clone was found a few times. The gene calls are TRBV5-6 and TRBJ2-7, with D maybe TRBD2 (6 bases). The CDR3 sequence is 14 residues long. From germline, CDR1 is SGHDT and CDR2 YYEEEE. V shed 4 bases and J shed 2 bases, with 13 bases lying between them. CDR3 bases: TGTGCCAGCAGCGCCGGGACTCGGGCCTACGAGCAGTACTTC. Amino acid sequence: CASSAGTRAYEQYF.

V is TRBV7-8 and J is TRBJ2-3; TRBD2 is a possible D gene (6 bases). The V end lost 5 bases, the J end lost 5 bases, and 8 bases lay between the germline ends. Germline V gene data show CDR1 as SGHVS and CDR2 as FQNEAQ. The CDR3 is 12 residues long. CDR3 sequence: CASSQGGDTQYF. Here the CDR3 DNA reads TGTGCCAGCAGCCAGGGAGGAGATACGCAGTATTTT.

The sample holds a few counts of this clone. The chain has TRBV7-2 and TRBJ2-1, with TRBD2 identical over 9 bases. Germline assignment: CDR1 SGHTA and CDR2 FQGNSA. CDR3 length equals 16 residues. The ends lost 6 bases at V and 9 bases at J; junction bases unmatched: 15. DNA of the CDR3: TGTGCCAGCAGAATTAGCGGGAGCTTTATCAGTACTGAGCAGTTCTTC. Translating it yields CASRISGSFISTEQFF. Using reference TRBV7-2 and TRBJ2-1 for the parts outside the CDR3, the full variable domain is GAGVSQSPSNKVTEKGKDVELRCDPISGHTALYWYRQSLGQGLEFLIYFQGNSAPDKSGLPSDRFSAERTGGSVSTLTIQRTQQEDSAVYLCASRISGSFISTEQFFGPGTRLTVL.

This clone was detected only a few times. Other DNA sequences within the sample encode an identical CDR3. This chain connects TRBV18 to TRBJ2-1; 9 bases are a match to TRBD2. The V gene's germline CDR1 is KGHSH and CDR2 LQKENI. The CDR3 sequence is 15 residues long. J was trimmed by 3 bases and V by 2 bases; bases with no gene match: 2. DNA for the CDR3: TGTGCCAGCTCACCATTAGCGGGAGTCTACAATGAGCAGTTCTTC. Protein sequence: CASSPLAGVYNEQFF.

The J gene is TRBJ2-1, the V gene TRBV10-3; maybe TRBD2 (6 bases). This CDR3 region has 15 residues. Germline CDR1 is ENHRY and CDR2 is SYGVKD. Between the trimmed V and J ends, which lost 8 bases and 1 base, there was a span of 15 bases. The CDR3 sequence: CAIQETGGSYNEQFF. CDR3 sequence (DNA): TGTGCCATCCAAGAAACTGGGGGGTCCTACAATGAGCAGTTCTTC.

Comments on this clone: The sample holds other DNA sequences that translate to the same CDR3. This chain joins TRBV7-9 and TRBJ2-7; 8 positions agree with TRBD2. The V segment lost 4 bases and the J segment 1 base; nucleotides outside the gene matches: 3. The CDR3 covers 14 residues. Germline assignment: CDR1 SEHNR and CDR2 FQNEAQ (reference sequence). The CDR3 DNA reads TGTGCCAGCAGCTCTCGGGGGGGTTCCTACGAGCAGTACTTC. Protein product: CASSSRGGSYEQYF.